This T cell receptor beta chain was identified in a study of control samples from healthy donors and cancer patients. This CDR3 has 15 amino acids. With V trimmed by 3 bases and J by 2 bases, 4 bases remained unmatched. Germline CDR1 LNHNV, CDR2 YYDKDF (reference sequence). Assay used: immunoSEQ multiplex PCR; TCRdb lists only in-frame clones, some missing. The sample consists of 85,000 to 100,000 clones, about 92% of them appearing once. The chain has TRBV15 and TRBJ1-1, with 9 bases that match TRBD1. The source is a man aged 18-30 years in good health. The sequencing sample was made of blood. In DNA form, the CDR3 reads TGTGCCACCAGCAGTGGACAGGGGATAAACACTGAAGCTTTCTTT. Its protein is CATSSGQGINTEAFF. Full variable domain (missing parts from reference TRBV15 and TRBJ1-1): DAMVIQNPRYQVTQFGKPVTLSCSQTLNHNVMYWYQQKSSQAPKLLFHYYDKDFNNEADTPDNFQSRRPNTSFCFLDIRSPGLGDTAMYLCATSSGQGINTEAFFGQGTRLTVV.